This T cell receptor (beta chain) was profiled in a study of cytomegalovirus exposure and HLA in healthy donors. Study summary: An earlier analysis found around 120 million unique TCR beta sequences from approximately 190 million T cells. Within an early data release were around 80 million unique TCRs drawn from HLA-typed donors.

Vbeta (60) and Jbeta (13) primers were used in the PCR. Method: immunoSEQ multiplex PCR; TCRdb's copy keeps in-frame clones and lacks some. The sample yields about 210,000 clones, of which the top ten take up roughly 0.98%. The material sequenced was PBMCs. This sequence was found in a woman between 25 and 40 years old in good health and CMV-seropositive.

The CDR3 spells CASGQTEDYEQYF. CDR3 DNA sequence: TGTGCCAGCGGACAGACAGAGGACTACGAGCAGTACTTC. V usage is TRBV7-2 and J usage is TRBJ2-7; weak D call: TRBD1 (6 bases). CDR1 and CDR2 from the germline V gene are SGHTA and FQGNSA. V dropped 8 bases and J dropped 3 bases, with 14 bases sitting between them. The CDR3 spans 13 residues.